This is a list of T cell receptor beta chains from one sample in a study of T cells after posttransplantation cyclophosphamide. Sequenced by immunoSEQ multiplex PCR; TCRdb stores in-frame clones only, minus some. The sample offers 40,000 to 60,000 clones and no singletons, the top ten holding 2% to 2.5%. The sequenced sample was PBMCs. The receptors stem from a man aged 35 to 55 in good health, CMV-negative, and a related stem cell transplant donor. Both conserved end residues are part of each CDR3. The D gene is left open where the match is weak. Size tells how often a clone was seen (once, few, many) or the class of an expanded clone, and some rows leave it out.

d_gene	v_gene	j_gene	abundance	CDR3nt	CDR3aa
-	TRBV6-1	TRBJ2-7	many	TGTGCCAGCAGTGTGTTCTCGGGAGCCGGCTACGAGCAGTACTTC	CASSVFSGAGYEQYF
TRBD2	TRBV28	TRBJ2-5	few	TGTGCCAGCAGCACGGGACTAGAGAGAGAGCAGTACTTC	CASSTGLEREQYF
TRBD1	TRBV7-3	TRBJ1-6	few	TGTGCCAGCAGCCCCACAGGGGAAATTAATTCACCCCTCCACTTT	CASSPTGEINSPLHF
TRBD2	TRBV5-5	TRBJ2-2	many	TGTGCCAGCTCCCCTGGTGGGACTAGCGGTGCCGGGGAGCTGTTTTTT	CASSPGGTSGAGELFF
-	TRBV27	TRBJ1-5	-	TGTGCCAGCAGTGACGGAACAGGGAGTAGTCAGCCCCAGCATTTT	CASSDGTGSSQPQHF
-	TRBV28	TRBJ2-5	-	TGTGCCAGCAGTCTACAGAACCAAGAGACCCAGTACTTC	CASSLQNQETQYF
TRBD2	TRBV4-2	TRBJ2-1	many	TGTGCCAGCAGCACCGGGAGGGCCAATGAGCAGTTCTTC	CASSTGRANEQFF
-	TRBV30	TRBJ2-7	many	TGTGCCTGGAGTCATCAGGGATATCTTACCTACGAGCAGTACTTC	CAWSHQGYLTYEQYF
-	TRBV19	TRBJ1-5	many	TGTGCCAGTAGTATTAACTGGAATCAGCCCCAGCATTTT	CASSINWNQPQHF
TRBD1	TRBV4-2	TRBJ2-4	many	TGTGCCAGCAGCCAAGAGCCCCAGGGGGCGTCCAAAAACATTCAGTACTTC	CASSQEPQGASKNIQYF
TRBD2	TRBV19	TRBJ2-7	-	TGTGCCAGTAGTATCTCACCCCCCCCTAGCGGGAGAGGTAACGAGCAGTACTTC	CASSISPPPSGRGNEQYF
TRBD1	TRBV7-6	TRBJ2-5	many	TGTGCCAGCAGCGAAGCACCACCGACAGCCGGGACAGGACGGGGGACCCAGTACTTC	CASSEAPPTAGTGRGTQYF
-	TRBV6-5	TRBJ2-2	many	TGTGCCAGCAGGCCCCCATACAGCACCGGGGAGCTGTTTTTT	CASRPPYSTGELFF
-	TRBV6-5	TRBJ2-2	many	TGTGCCAGCAGTTACGGACCTCCGGGAGAGCTGTTTTTT	CASSYGPPGELFF
-	TRBV5-1	TRBJ1-1	many	TGCGCCAGCAGCCCCCAACCGGGGACTGAAGCTTTCTTT	CASSPQPGTEAFF
-	TRBV10-3	TRBJ1-2	many	TGTGCCATCAGTGCTGACAGCCAGGTCGCTAACTATGGCTACACCTTC	CAISADSQVANYGYTF
TRBD2	TRBV6-6	TRBJ2-1	many	TGTGCCAGCAGGCGTAGCGGGAACCTGTACAATGAGCAGTTCTTC	CASRRSGNLYNEQFF
TRBD1	TRBV29-1	TRBJ1-1	many	TGCAGCGTGGGACAGGGGAGCACTGAAGCTTTCTTT	CSVGQGSTEAFF
-	TRBV11-2	TRBJ1-2	many	TGTGCCAGCAGCTTAGGTGGAGGCGCTAACTATGGCTACACCTTC	CASSLGGGANYGYTF
-	TRBV6-1	TRBJ1-2	many	TGTGCCAGCAGTGAAGAACAGGGCCCTTATGGCTACACCTTC	CASSEEQGPYGYTF
TRBD2	TRBV15	TRBJ2-1	many	TGTGCCACCAGCAGAGTACTTGGTGGGGGGGATGAGCAGTTCTTC	CATSRVLGGGDEQFF
-	TRBV6-5	TRBJ2-1	few	TGTGCCAGCAGTTACGGGGGGTCCTACAATGAGCAGTTCTTC	CASSYGGSYNEQFF
TRBD1	TRBV11-2	TRBJ1-4	many	TGTGCCAGCAGCCCGCGGGACAGGGCCTCTTCTGTTTGGGAAAAACTGTTTTTT	CASSPRDRASSVWEKLFF
TRBD2	TRBV7-9	TRBJ2-3	many	TGTGCCAGCGTAGGCGGGAGTAACACAGATACGCAGTATTTT	CASVGGSNTDTQYF
-	TRBV28	TRBJ1-1	many	TGTGCCAGCAGTTTAAGCCTTCTCATGAACACTGAAGCTTTCTTT	CASSLSLLMNTEAFF
-	TRBV5-4	TRBJ2-3	-	TGTGCCAGCAGCGAGACAACCACAGATACGCAGTATTTT	CASSETTTDTQYF
TRBD1	TRBV28	TRBJ1-3	many	TGTGCCAGCCGAGCACCACAGGGGACTGGAAACACCATATATTTT	CASRAPQGTGNTIYF
TRBD1	TRBV6-1	TRBJ1-2	many	TGTGCCAGCAGTGCCCAGACAGGGGTAGGCTATGGCTACACCTTC	CASSAQTGVGYGYTF
TRBD2	TRBV4-3	TRBJ2-1	many	TGCGCCAGCTCCCATCTAGCGGAGGCCTACAATGAGCAGTTCTTC	CASSHLAEAYNEQFF
-	TRBV30	TRBJ2-1	-	TGTGCCTGGAGCCAACGCGGGTGGGAGCAGTTCTTC	CAWSQRGWEQFF
TRBD2	TRBV16	TRBJ2-1	many	TGTGCCAGCAGCCCTCAGGGCCCTAGCGGGAGGGATGAGCAGTTCTTC	CASSPQGPSGRDEQFF
-	TRBV7-2	TRBJ1-3	many	TGTGCCAGCAGCTTAAAGACCGGGGATGGAAACACCATATATTTT	CASSLKTGDGNTIYF
TRBD1	TRBV29-1	TRBJ1-4	many	TGCAGCGTGAGTTCGCAGGGGGCGAGGGGTGAAAAACTGTTTTTT	CSVSSQGARGEKLFF